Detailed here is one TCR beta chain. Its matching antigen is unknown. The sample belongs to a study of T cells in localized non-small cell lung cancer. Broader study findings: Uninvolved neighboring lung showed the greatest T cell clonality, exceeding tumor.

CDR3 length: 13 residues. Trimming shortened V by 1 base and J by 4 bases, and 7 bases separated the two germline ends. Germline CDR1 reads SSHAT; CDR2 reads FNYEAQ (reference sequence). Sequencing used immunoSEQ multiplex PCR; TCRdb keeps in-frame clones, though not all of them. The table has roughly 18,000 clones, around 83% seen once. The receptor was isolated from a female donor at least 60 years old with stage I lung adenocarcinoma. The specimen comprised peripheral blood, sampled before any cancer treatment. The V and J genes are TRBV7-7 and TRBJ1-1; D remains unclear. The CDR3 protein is CASSLDRATEAFF. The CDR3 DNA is TGTGCCAGCAGCTTAGATCGGGCCACTGAAGCTTTCTTT.